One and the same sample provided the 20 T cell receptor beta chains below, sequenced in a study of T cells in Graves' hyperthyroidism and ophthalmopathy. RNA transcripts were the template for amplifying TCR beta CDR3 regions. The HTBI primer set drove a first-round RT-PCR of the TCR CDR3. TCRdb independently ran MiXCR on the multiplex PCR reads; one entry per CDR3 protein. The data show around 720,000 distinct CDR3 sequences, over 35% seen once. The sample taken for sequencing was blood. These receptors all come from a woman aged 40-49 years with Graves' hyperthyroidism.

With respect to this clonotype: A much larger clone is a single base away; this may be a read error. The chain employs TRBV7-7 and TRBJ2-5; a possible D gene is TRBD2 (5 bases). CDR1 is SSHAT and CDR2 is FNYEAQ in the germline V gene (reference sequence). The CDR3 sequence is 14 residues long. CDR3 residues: CASSLTRIGGTQYF. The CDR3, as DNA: TGTGCTAGCAGCTTAACCCGAATTGGAGGGACCCAGTACTTC.

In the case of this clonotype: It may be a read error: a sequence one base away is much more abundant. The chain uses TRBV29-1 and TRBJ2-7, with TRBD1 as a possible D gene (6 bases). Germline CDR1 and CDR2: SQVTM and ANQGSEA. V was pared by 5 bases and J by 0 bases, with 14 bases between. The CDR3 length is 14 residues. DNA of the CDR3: TGCAGCGTTAACCGACAGGTTAGCTCCTACGAGCAGTACTTC. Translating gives CSVNRQVSSYEQYF.

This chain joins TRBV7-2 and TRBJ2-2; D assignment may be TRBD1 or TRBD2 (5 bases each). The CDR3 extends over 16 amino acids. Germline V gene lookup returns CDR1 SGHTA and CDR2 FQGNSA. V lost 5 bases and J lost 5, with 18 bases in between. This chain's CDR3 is CASSHRDLFRTGELFF. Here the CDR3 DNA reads TGTGCCAGCAGCCACCGGGACCTCTTTCGAACCGGGGAGCTGTTTTTT.

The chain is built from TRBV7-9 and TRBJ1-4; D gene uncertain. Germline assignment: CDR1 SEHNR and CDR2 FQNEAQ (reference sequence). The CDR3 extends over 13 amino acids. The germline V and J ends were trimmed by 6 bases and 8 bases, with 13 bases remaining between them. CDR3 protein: CASRHPSTEKLFF. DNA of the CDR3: TGTGCCAGCAGACATCCCTCGACAGAAAAACTGTTTTTT.

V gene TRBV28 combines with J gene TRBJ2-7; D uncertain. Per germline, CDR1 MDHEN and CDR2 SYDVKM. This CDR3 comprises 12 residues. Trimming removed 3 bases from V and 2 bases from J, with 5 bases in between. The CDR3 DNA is TGTGCCAGCAGTTTGTACACCTACGAGCAGTACTTC. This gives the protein CASSLYTYEQYF.

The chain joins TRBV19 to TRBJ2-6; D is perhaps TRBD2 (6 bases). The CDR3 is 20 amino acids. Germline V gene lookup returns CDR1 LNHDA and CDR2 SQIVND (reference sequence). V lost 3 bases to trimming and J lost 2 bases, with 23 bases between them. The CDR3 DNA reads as TGTGCCAGTAGTATCGGACACGGATCGGGGGTCCTCCCTGGGGCCAACGTCCTGACTTTC. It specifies CASSIGHGSGVLPGANVLTF.

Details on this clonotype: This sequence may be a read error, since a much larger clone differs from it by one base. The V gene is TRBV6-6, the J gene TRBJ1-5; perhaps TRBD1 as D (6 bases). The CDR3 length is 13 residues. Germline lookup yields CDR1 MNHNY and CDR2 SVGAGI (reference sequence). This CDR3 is CASSEVMGGAYNF. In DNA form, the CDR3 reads TGTGCCAGCAGTGAAGTTATGGGGGGCGCGTATAATTTT.

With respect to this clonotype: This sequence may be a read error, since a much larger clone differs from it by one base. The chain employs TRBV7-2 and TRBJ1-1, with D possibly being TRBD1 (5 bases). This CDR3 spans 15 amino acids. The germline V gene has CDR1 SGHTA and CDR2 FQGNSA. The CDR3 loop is CARSFGGALNTEAFF. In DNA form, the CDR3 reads TGTGCCAGGAGCTTCGGTGGGGCTTTGAACACTGAAGCTTTCTTT.

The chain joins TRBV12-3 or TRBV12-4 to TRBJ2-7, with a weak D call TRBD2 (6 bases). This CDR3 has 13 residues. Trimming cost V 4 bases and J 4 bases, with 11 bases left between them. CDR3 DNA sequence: TGTGCCAGCAGTTCGGGCGGGATATACGAGCAGTACTTC. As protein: CASSSGGIYEQYF.

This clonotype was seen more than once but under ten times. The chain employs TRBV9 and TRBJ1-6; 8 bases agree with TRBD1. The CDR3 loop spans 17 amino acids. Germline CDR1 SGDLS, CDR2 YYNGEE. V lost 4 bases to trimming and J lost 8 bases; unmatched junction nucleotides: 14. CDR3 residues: CASSQWIFGQGYSPLHF. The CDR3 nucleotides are TGTGCCAGCAGCCAATGGATATTCGGACAGGGTTATTCACCCCTCCACTTT.

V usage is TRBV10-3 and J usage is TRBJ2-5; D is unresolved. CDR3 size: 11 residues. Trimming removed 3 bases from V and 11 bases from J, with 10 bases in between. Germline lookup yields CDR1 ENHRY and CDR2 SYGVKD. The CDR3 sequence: CAISEREAQYF. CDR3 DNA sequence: TGTGCCATCAGTGAAAGAGAGGCGCAGTACTTC.

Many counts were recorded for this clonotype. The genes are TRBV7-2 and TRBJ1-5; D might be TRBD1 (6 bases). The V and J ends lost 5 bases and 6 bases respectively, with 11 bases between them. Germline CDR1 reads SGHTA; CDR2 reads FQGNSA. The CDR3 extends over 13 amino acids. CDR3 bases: TGTGCCAGCAGCACACAGGGTCGTCAGCCCCAGCATTTT. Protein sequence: CASSTQGRQPQHF.

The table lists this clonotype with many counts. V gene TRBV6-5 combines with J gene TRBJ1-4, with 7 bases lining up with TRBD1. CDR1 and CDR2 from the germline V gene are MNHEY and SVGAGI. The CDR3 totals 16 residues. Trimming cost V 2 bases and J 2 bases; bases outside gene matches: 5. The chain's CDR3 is CASSYTLGQTNEKLFF. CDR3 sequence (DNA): TGTGCCAGCAGTTACACGTTGGGACAGACTAATGAAAAACTGTTTTTT.

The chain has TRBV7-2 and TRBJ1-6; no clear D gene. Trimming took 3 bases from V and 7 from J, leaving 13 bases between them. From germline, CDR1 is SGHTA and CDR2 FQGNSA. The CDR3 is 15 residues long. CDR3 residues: CTSSLSYGGNSPLHF. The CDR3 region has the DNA TGTACCAGCAGCTTGTCATACGGAGGGAATTCACCCCTCCACTTT.

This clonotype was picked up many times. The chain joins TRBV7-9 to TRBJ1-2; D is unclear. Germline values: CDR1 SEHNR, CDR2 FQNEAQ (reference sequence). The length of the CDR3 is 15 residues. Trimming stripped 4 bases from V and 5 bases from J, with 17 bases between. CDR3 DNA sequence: TGTGCCAGCAGCTCCACGGCAGCGGAAGGGTATGGCTACACCTTC. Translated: CASSSTAAEGYGYTF.

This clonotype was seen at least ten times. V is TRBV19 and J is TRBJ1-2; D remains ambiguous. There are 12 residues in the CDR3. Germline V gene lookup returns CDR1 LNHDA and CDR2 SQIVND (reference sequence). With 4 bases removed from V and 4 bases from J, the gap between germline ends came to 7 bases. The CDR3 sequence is CASSRQGYGYTF. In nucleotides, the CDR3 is TGTGCCAGTAGTAGACAAGGCTATGGCTACACCTTC.

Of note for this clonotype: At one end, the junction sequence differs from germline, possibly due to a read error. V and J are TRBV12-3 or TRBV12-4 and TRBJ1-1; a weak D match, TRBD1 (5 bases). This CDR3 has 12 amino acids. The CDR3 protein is CAGSRESTEAFF. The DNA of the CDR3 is TGTGCCGGCAGCAGGGAGAGCACTGAAGCTTTCTTT.

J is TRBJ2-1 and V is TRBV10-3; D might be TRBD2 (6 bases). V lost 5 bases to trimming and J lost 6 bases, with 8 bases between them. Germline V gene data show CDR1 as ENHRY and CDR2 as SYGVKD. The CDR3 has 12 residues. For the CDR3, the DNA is TGTGCCATCAGTTCCGGGAGCAATGAGCAGTTCTTC. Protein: CAISSGSNEQFF.

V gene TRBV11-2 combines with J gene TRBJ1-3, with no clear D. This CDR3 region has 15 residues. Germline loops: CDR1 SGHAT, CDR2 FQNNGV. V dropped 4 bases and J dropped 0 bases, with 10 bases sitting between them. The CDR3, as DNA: TGTGCCAGCAGCTCAGGCGGCATCTCTGGAAACACCATATATTTT. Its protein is CASSSGGISGNTIYF.

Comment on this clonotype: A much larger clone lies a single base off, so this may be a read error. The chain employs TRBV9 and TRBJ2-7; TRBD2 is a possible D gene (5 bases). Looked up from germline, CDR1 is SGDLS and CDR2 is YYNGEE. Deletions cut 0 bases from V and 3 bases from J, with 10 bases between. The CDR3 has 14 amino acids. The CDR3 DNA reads TGTGCCAGCAGCGTAGGAGGGTTCGGCTACGAGCAGTACTTC. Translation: CASSVGGFGYEQYF.